This is a list of T cell receptor beta chains from one sample in a study of T cell repertoires in cytomegalovirus infection. Using its own MiXCR run on the reads, TCRdb lists one record per CDR3 protein. The table has around 570,000 distinct CDR3 sequences, 35% to 50% seen once; the top ten hold around 48%. No antigens are known for them. This sample comprised cultured PBMCs, obtained from culture after CMV antigen stimulation. These receptors came from a human donor in good health (CMV status not recorded). Some clones in this sample may be carry-over from other donors' samples. Both conserved end residues are part of each CDR3. D genes are given only for firm matches. Not all rows give a size; the values are once, few, many and, for expanded clones, a class.

D gene: NA; V gene: TRBV7-9; J gene: TRBJ2-1; clone size: few; CDR3 DNA: TGTGCCAGCAGCACCCGCTTAGATGAGCAGTTCTTC; CDR3 protein: CASSTRLDEQFF
D gene: NA; V gene: TRBV6-1; J gene: TRBJ2-5; clone size: NA; CDR3 DNA: TGTGCCAGCAGTAATACAGGGAACGCTCAAGAGACCCAGTACTTC; CDR3 protein: CASSNTGNAQETQYF
D gene: NA; V gene: TRBV6-2/TRBV6-3; J gene: TRBJ1-5; clone size: NA; CDR3 DNA: TGTGCCAGCAGTTTGCGGTTTCAGCCCCAGCATTTT; CDR3 protein: CASSLRFQPQHF
D gene: NA; V gene: TRBV5-4; J gene: TRBJ2-3; clone size: once; CDR3 DNA: TGTGCCACCCGGGCACGGACCAGCACAGATACGCAGTATTTT; CDR3 protein: CATRARTSTDTQYF
D gene: TRBD2; V gene: TRBV12-3/TRBV12-4; J gene: TRBJ2-4; clone size: NA; CDR3 DNA: TGTGCCAGCAGTTTTGCCCCCGTTAGCGGGATCCCGTACTTC; CDR3 protein: CASSFAPVSGIPYF
D gene: TRBD1; V gene: TRBV12-3/TRBV12-4; J gene: TRBJ1-2; clone size: NA; CDR3 DNA: TGTGCCAGCAGTTTTCTCCCCGGGACAGGGCTCTTC; CDR3 protein: CASSFLPGTGLF
D gene: NA; V gene: TRBV7-2; J gene: TRBJ1-2; clone size: many; CDR3 DNA: TGTGCCAGCAGCTTAGGGGGCGCAGCTAACTATGGCTACACCTTC; CDR3 protein: CASSLGGAANYGYTF
D gene: TRBD2; V gene: TRBV7-4; J gene: TRBJ2-1; clone size: NA; CDR3 DNA: TGTGCCAGCAGCTTAGTCGGAGCGGGGGGGGCGAATGAGCAGTTCTTC; CDR3 protein: CASSLVGAGGANEQFF
D gene: NA; V gene: TRBV2; J gene: TRBJ2-7; clone size: NA; CDR3 DNA: TGTGCCAGCACAGGGATCTACGAGCAGTACTTC; CDR3 protein: CASTGIYEQYF
D gene: TRBD2; V gene: TRBV4-3; J gene: TRBJ2-3; clone size: few; CDR3 DNA: TGCGCCAGCAGCCCGGGACTAGCGGGGAGTCCGGCAGATACGCAGTATTTT; CDR3 protein: CASSPGLAGSPADTQYF
D gene: NA; V gene: TRBV7-3; J gene: TRBJ1-1; clone size: NA; CDR3 DNA: TGTGCCGCCTCCGTGGCTAACACTGAAGCTTTCTTT; CDR3 protein: CAASVANTEAFF
D gene: NA; V gene: TRBV10-3; J gene: TRBJ2-2; clone size: NA; CDR3 DNA: TGTGCCATCACCTCTGGACAGTGGACCGGGGAGCTGTTTTTT; CDR3 protein: CAITSGQWTGELFF
D gene: NA; V gene: TRBV10-3; J gene: TRBJ1-1; clone size: NA; CDR3 DNA: TGTGCCATCAGTTCCGGGCTTTCAGAGGAAGCTTTCTTT; CDR3 protein: CAISSGLSEEAFF
D gene: TRBD2; V gene: TRBV6-2/TRBV6-3; J gene: TRBJ2-3; clone size: NA; CDR3 DNA: TGTGCCAGCAGACGCGGACTAGCGGGAGATTATGCCTCTTTAGATACGCAGTATTTT; CDR3 protein: CASRRGLAGDYASLDTQYF
D gene: NA; V gene: TRBV20-1; J gene: TRBJ1-6; clone size: NA; CDR3 DNA: TGCAGTGCGGGCGCGGGACCGCTCTATAATTCACCCCTCCACTTT; CDR3 protein: CSAGAGPLYNSPLHF
D gene: NA; V gene: TRBV6-6; J gene: TRBJ2-5; clone size: few; CDR3 DNA: TGTGCCAGCAGTTACGGGGTGAATCAAGAGACCCAGTACTTC; CDR3 protein: CASSYGVNQETQYF
D gene: TRBD1; V gene: TRBV11-2; J gene: TRBJ1-4; clone size: NA; CDR3 DNA: TGTGCCAGCAGCTTAATGCAGGGGGGAAAACTGTTTTTT; CDR3 protein: CASSLMQGGKLFF
D gene: TRBD1; V gene: TRBV27; J gene: TRBJ2-2; clone size: NA; CDR3 DNA: TGTGCCAGCACCAAGGGACAGGGGATCGGGGAGCTGTTTTTT; CDR3 protein: CASTKGQGIGELFF
D gene: TRBD2; V gene: TRBV5-3; J gene: TRBJ2-3; clone size: NA; CDR3 DNA: TGTGCCAGCAGCTTGGAAGTGTTGGCGGGGGGCCCAGATACGCAGTATTTT; CDR3 protein: CASSLEVLAGGPDTQYF
D gene: TRBD1; V gene: TRBV7-2; J gene: TRBJ2-3; clone size: few; CDR3 DNA: TGTGCCAGCAGCTCCCCCCCCGGACAGGGAAGATTAGATACGCAGTATTTT; CDR3 protein: CASSSPPGQGRLDTQYF
D gene: NA; V gene: TRBV29-1; J gene: TRBJ1-1; clone size: NA; CDR3 DNA: TGCAGCGTTGAAGATGACATGGCCCCCGGATCTTTCTTT; CDR3 protein: CSVEDDMAPGSFF
D gene: NA; V gene: TRBV7-2; J gene: TRBJ2-1; clone size: many; CDR3 DNA: TGTGCCAGCAGCTTAGTGCGCCTGTGGGACTTCGAGCAGTTCTTC; CDR3 protein: CASSLVRLWDFEQFF
D gene: NA; V gene: TRBV6-1; J gene: TRBJ1-1; clone size: NA; CDR3 DNA: TGTGCCAGCAGTGAGGGGGCCCGAGCCTTT; CDR3 protein: CASSEGARAF
D gene: NA; V gene: TRBV12-3/TRBV12-4; J gene: TRBJ1-5; clone size: few; CDR3 DNA: TGTGCCAGCAGCCCCGGACGGTCCCGAGATCCCCAGCATTTT; CDR3 protein: CASSPGRSRDPQHF
D gene: NA; V gene: TRBV28; J gene: TRBJ2-5; clone size: NA; CDR3 DNA: TGTGCCAGCAGTTTCACTCAGATCCAAGAGACCCAGTACTTC; CDR3 protein: CASSFTQIQETQYF
D gene: NA; V gene: TRBV7-8; J gene: TRBJ2-1; clone size: few; CDR3 DNA: TGTGCCAGCGCCCGAGGGCCTGACAATGAGCAGTTCTTC; CDR3 protein: CASARGPDNEQFF
D gene: NA; V gene: TRBV12-3/TRBV12-4; J gene: TRBJ1-1; clone size: once; CDR3 DNA: TGTGCCAGCAGTTTTCCAACCGGGGGTGAGAGGCGGCGAGGGAACACTGAAGCTTTCTTT; CDR3 protein: CASSFPTGGERRRGNTEAFF
D gene: NA; V gene: TRBV12-3/TRBV12-4; J gene: TRBJ2-7; clone size: few; CDR3 DNA: TGTGCCAGCAGCCCCTTAAGACTACTAGCTCCCGGCGAGCAGTACTTC; CDR3 protein: CASSPLRLLAPGEQYF
D gene: NA; V gene: TRBV6-2/TRBV6-3; J gene: TRBJ2-5; clone size: NA; CDR3 DNA: TGTGCCAGCAGTTACCACGAAACAGGGAAAGAGACCCAGTACTTC; CDR3 protein: CASSYHETGKETQYF
D gene: NA; V gene: TRBV4-1; J gene: TRBJ1-6; clone size: NA; CDR3 DNA: TGCGCCAGCAGCCAGGAACCGACAGCCTCGGATCCCCTCCACTTT; CDR3 protein: CASSQEPTASDPLHF
D gene: TRBD1; V gene: TRBV7-2; J gene: TRBJ1-5; clone size: NA; CDR3 DNA: TGTGCCAGCAGTTCTACAGGGGTGGGGGATCAGCCCCAGCATTTT; CDR3 protein: CASSSTGVGDQPQHF
D gene: TRBD1; V gene: TRBV7-9; J gene: TRBJ1-5; clone size: NA; CDR3 DNA: TGTGCCAGCAGCCAGGACAGGGAAATGTCAGTACCAGAGCCCCAGCATTTT; CDR3 protein: CASSQDREMSVPEPQHF
D gene: TRBD1; V gene: TRBV12-3/TRBV12-4; J gene: TRBJ1-2; clone size: few; CDR3 DNA: TGTGCCAGCAGTCGACAGGGAAGGAACTATGGCTACACCTTC; CDR3 protein: CASSRQGRNYGYTF
D gene: NA; V gene: TRBV12-3/TRBV12-4; J gene: TRBJ1-1; clone size: NA; CDR3 DNA: TGTGCCAGCAGTTTTATGGCGAACACTGAAGCTTTCTTT; CDR3 protein: CASSFMANTEAFF
D gene: TRBD2; V gene: TRBV7-2; J gene: TRBJ2-7; clone size: few; CDR3 DNA: TGTGCCAGCACCCCGGCCAGCGGGAGCTCCTACGAGCAGTACTTC; CDR3 protein: CASTPASGSSYEQYF
D gene: NA; V gene: TRBV12-3/TRBV12-4; J gene: TRBJ2-1; clone size: few; CDR3 DNA: TGTGCCAGCAGTTATGGGCCCCCCTACAATGAGCAGTTCTTC; CDR3 protein: CASSYGPPYNEQFF
D gene: NA; V gene: TRBV6-5; J gene: TRBJ1-1; clone size: NA; CDR3 DNA: TGTGCCAGCAGGTCTTCGGGGGGGGCTAATGAAGCTTTCTTT; CDR3 protein: CASRSSGGANEAFF
D gene: TRBD1; V gene: TRBV6-5; J gene: TRBJ2-7; clone size: NA; CDR3 DNA: TGTGCCAGCAGTCGCACAGGGGTGCACGAGCAGTACTTC; CDR3 protein: CASSRTGVHEQYF
D gene: NA; V gene: TRBV7-9; J gene: TRBJ1-1; clone size: few; CDR3 DNA: TGTGCCAGCAGCGAGGTAAAATCGGACACTGAAGCTTTCTTT; CDR3 protein: CASSEVKSDTEAFF
D gene: NA; V gene: TRBV20-1; J gene: TRBJ2-5; clone size: NA; CDR3 DNA: TGCAGTGCTAGAAACCAAGAGACCCAGTACTTC; CDR3 protein: CSARNQETQYF
D gene: NA; V gene: TRBV5-1; J gene: TRBJ2-3; clone size: NA; CDR3 DNA: TGCGCCAGCAGCTTGGAAGGGACCCCAGATACGCAGTATTTT; CDR3 protein: CASSLEGTPDTQYF
D gene: NA; V gene: TRBV7-8; J gene: TRBJ1-4; clone size: NA; CDR3 DNA: TGTGCCAGCAGCTTCCGCAGACAGGCAACTAATGAAAAACTGTTTTTT; CDR3 protein: CASSFRRQATNEKLFF
D gene: NA; V gene: TRBV18; J gene: TRBJ1-2; clone size: NA; CDR3 DNA: TGTGCCAGCTCACCACCGTTTCTTGGCTACACCTTC; CDR3 protein: CASSPPFLGYTF
D gene: NA; V gene: TRBV11-2; J gene: TRBJ1-4; clone size: few; CDR3 DNA: TGTGCCAGCAGCTCGCGCCCCATAGCCGCGGGAACTAATGAAAAACTGTTTTTT; CDR3 protein: CASSSRPIAAGTNEKLFF
D gene: NA; V gene: TRBV7-2; J gene: TRBJ1-5; clone size: NA; CDR3 DNA: TGTGCCAGCAGCTTAGGGGCAGGGACTCATCAGCCCCAGCATTTT; CDR3 protein: CASSLGAGTHQPQHF